The rows below give T cell receptor beta chains drawn from one sample of a study of blood T cell repertoires in COVID-19. Clones were read by immunoSEQ multiplex PCR, and TCRdb kept only the in-frame ones, dropping some. The data show 150,000 to 200,000 clones, under 90% seen once. The sample comprised peripheral blood. The origin of the receptors is a woman of 80 years or more with active or convalescent COVID-19. Each CDR3 is given with its conserved first and last residue. D genes are given only for firm matches. The size entry is marked missing in some rows and otherwise reads once, few, many or a size class.

V gene	clone size	D gene	CDR3 length	J gene	CDR3 DNA	CDR3 protein
TRBV7-2	-	-	13	TRBJ2-5	TGTGCCAGCAGCTTAGAACTAGAAGAGACCCAGTACTTC	CASSLELEETQYF
TRBV28	-	-	13	TRBJ1-1	TGTGCCAGCAGACCGGGGAGGGCCACTGAAGCTTTCTTT	CASRPGRATEAFF
TRBV5-1	-	-	17	TRBJ1-1	TGCGCCAGCAGCTATTCATTGACAGGCTTCGGGGACACTGAAGCTTTCTTT	CASSYSLTGFGDTEAFF
TRBV7-3	-	TRBD2	19	TRBJ2-1	TGTGCCAGCAGCCCCCCGGGACTAGCGGGTCTTAGCCGCGACAATGAGCAGTTCTTC	CASSPPGLAGLSRDNEQFF
TRBV7-3	-	TRBD1	14	TRBJ1-1	TGTGCCAGCAGCTCGACAGGGATGGACACTGAAGCTTTCTTT	CASSSTGMDTEAFF
TRBV6-5	-	TRBD1	14	TRBJ1-3	TGTGCCAGCGGCAGGGACAGCTGGGGAAACACCATATATTTT	CASGRDSWGNTIYF
TRBV23-1	few	-	14	TRBJ2-3	TGCGCCAGCAGCGGGACTTCTCCCGCAGATACGCAGTATTTT	CASSGTSPADTQYF
TRBV28	once	-	17	TRBJ2-6	TGTGCCAGCAAGGATACATTGGGGAGCTCTGGGGCCAACGTCCTGACTTTC	CASKDTLGSSGANVLTF
TRBV5-1	-	TRBD1	14	TRBJ1-2	TGCGCCAGCTCCAATAACAGGGGGCTTAATGGCTACACCTTC	CASSNNRGLNGYTF
TRBV24-1	once	TRBD1	15	TRBJ1-5	TGTGCCACCAGTGAGAGACAGGGCCCTAATCAGCCCCAGCATTTT	CATSERQGPNQPQHF
TRBV4-1	-	TRBD1	16	TRBJ1-4	TGCGCCAGCAGCCAAGGGACAGGGGTGGCTAATGAAAAACTGTTTTTT	CASSQGTGVANEKLFF
TRBV4-1	-	TRBD2	16	TRBJ2-3	TGCGCCAGCAGGCGAAGCGGGCGGGGGACCACAGATACGCAGTATTTT	CASRRSGRGTTDTQYF
TRBV2	-	TRBD2	15	TRBJ2-3	TGTGCCAGCACCCTTGGGACTAGCTCCACAGATACGCAGTATTTT	CASTLGTSSTDTQYF
TRBV10-3	-	TRBD1	15	TRBJ1-1	TGTGCCATCAGGGGGACAGGGGAACCGAACACTGAAGCTTTCTTT	CAIRGTGEPNTEAFF
TRBV13	-	-	12	TRBJ2-5	TGTGCCAGCAGCTCTACAGGGGAGACCCAGTACTTC	CASSSTGETQYF
TRBV6-5	-	-	15	TRBJ1-1	TGTGCCAGCAGTTACACAATCAACAGGGACGCTGAAGCTTTCTTT	CASSYTINRDAEAFF
TRBV19	-	-	15	TRBJ1-1	TGTGCCAGTACCAGGGGTTGGGGAATGAACACTGAAGCTTTCTTT	CASTRGWGMNTEAFF
TRBV27	-	TRBD1	16	TRBJ1-1	TGTGCCAGCAGTGCGTGGACAGGCTTTAGGAACACTGAAGCTTTCTTT	CASSAWTGFRNTEAFF
TRBV5-4	-	TRBD1	14	TRBJ1-4	TGTGCCAGCAGCCCCCGGACAGGGAGTGAAAAACTGTTTTTT	CASSPRTGSEKLFF
TRBV10-3	-	-	14	TRBJ2-3	TGTGCCATCAGTGATCTGCAGAGGGTGGATACGCAGTATTTT	CAISDLQRVDTQYF
TRBV30	-	-	12	TRBJ2-7	TGTGCCTGGAGTCGACTCTCCTACGAGCAGTACTTC	CAWSRLSYEQYF
TRBV3-1/TRBV3-2	-	-	16	TRBJ1-5	TGTGCCAGCAGCCACGGGACTGTTGGTGGCAATCAGCCCCAGCATTTT	CASSHGTVGGNQPQHF
TRBV30	once	-	13	TRBJ2-7	TGTGCCTGGAGTGTGGCCAATTCCTACGAGCAGTACTTC	CAWSVANSYEQYF
TRBV5-5	-	-	15	TRBJ2-1	TGTGCCAGCAGCTTGGCAGGGTCTACGATGATTGGGCAGTTCTTC	CASSLAGSTMIGQFF
TRBV19	-	-	18	TRBJ2-1	TGTGCCAGTAGTATTCTCCCTCCAAGTATGAGCTCCTACAATGAGCAGTTCTTC	CASSILPPSMSSYNEQFF
TRBV28	-	-	13	TRBJ1-3	TGTGCCATCAGCAGGGGCTCTGGAAACACCATATATTTT	CAISRGSGNTIYF
TRBV2	-	-	17	TRBJ2-1	TGTGCCAGCAAGTATCGGGCGTCGGGAGAGGACTACAATGAGCAGTTCTTC	CASKYRASGEDYNEQFF
TRBV5-1	-	-	13	TRBJ2-2	TGCGCCAGCAGAGGCCAGGACACCGGGGAGCTGTTTTTT	CASRGQDTGELFF
TRBV5-1	-	-	13	TRBJ2-3	TGCGCCAGCAGTTTTGACAGGCGAGATACGCAGTATTTT	CASSFDRRDTQYF
TRBV2	-	-	13	TRBJ2-1	TGTGCCAGCAACCCGGGACTCATTTTCGGGCAGTTCTTC	CASNPGLIFGQFF
TRBV19	-	TRBD1	16	TRBJ1-1	TGTGCCAGTAGTATTGACAGGGGGATAGGGGACACTGAAGCTTTCTTT	CASSIDRGIGDTEAFF
TRBV9	-	TRBD2	16	TRBJ2-1	TGTGCCAGCAGCGCAACACCGGGACTAGCGTATAATGAGCAGTTCTTC	CASSATPGLAYNEQFF
TRBV10-3	-	TRBD1	18	TRBJ1-1	TGTGCCATCAGTGAGTCATCCCAGAGGGGGCGGCTCAACACTGAAGCTTTCTTT	CAISESSQRGRLNTEAFF
TRBV28	-	-	15	TRBJ1-1	TGTGCCAGCAGTTTATCTGTGGGAGAGAACACTGAAGCTTTCTTT	CASSLSVGENTEAFF
TRBV28	-	-	13	TRBJ1-1	TGTGCCAGGATCGACACCCCGAACACTGAAGCTTTCTTT	CARIDTPNTEAFF
TRBV18	-	-	15	TRBJ1-1	TGTGCCAGCTCACCAATTTCGGCAGGGGCCACTGAAGCTTTCTTT	CASSPISAGATEAFF
TRBV10-2	-	TRBD1	15	TRBJ2-7	TGCGCCAGCAGGGATACAGGGGGCCCCTCCTACGAGCAGTACTTC	CASRDTGGPSYEQYF
TRBV3-1/TRBV3-2	-	TRBD2	19	TRBJ2-3	TGTGCCAGCAGCCAAGAATCCTCCGGACTAGCGGGCTACACAGATACGCAGTATTTT	CASSQESSGLAGYTDTQYF
TRBV19	-	-	14	TRBJ2-3	TGTGCCAGTAGTTTTTCCGACGGGACAGATACGCAGTATTTT	CASSFSDGTDTQYF
TRBV5-1	-	-	14	TRBJ1-1	TGCGCCAGCAGCTTGGGCAGGGTCGACGCTGAAGCTTTCTTT	CASSLGRVDAEAFF
TRBV7-2	-	-	13	TRBJ2-7	TGTGCCAGCAGCCCGGGTACCTCCTACGAGCAGTACTTC	CASSPGTSYEQYF
TRBV5-1	-	-	13	TRBJ2-3	TGCGCCAGCAGCACTCCTAGCACAGATACGCAGTATTTT	CASSTPSTDTQYF
TRBV7-9	-	TRBD1	15	TRBJ1-1	TGTGCCAGCAGCCCTAATGGAGGGACAGTCACTGAAGCTTTCTTT	CASSPNGGTVTEAFF
TRBV11-1	once	TRBD2	15	TRBJ2-3	TGTGCCAGCAGCTTACAGCGGGAGCGCCCAGATACGCAGTATTTT	CASSLQRERPDTQYF
TRBV5-1	once	TRBD2	14	TRBJ2-7	TGCGCCAGCAGCGATAGCGGGAGGGACTACGAGCAGTACTTC	CASSDSGRDYEQYF
TRBV2	-	TRBD1	15	TRBJ2-7	TGTGCCAGCAGCGATACAGGGGGCTCCTCCTACGAGCAGTACTTC	CASSDTGGSSYEQYF
TRBV5-5	-	-	15	TRBJ1-1	TGTGCCAGCAGCTCCTTTTCCAGGGGCGGCACTGAAGCTTTCTTT	CASSSFSRGGTEAFF
TRBV15	-	-	13	TRBJ2-5	TGTGCCACCAGCAGAGCCCCCGAAGAGACCCAGTACTTC	CATSRAPEETQYF
TRBV5-1	once	-	15	TRBJ1-1	TGCGCCAGCAGCTTGGGTGCGGGCGTGAACACTGAAGCTTTCTTT	CASSLGAGVNTEAFF
TRBV15	-	-	13	TRBJ2-3	TGTGCCACCAGCAGAGTCCAGGCGGATACGCAGTATTTT	CATSRVQADTQYF
TRBV6-1	-	-	15	TRBJ1-1	TGTGCCAGCAGTGAATTAGGCCAGGGGCAAGGTGAAGCTTTCTTT	CASSELGQGQGEAFF
TRBV3-1/TRBV3-2	-	-	14	TRBJ1-2	TGTGCCAGCAGTCAATCCCCGGCGGGGGTAGGCTACACCTTC	CASSQSPAGVGYTF
TRBV2	-	-	14	TRBJ1-4	TGTGCCAGCAGTGAAATAACAACTAATGAAAAACTGTTTTTT	CASSEITTNEKLFF
TRBV28	-	-	14	TRBJ1-2	TGTGCCAGCGGATTCGGGGATACTAACTATGGCTACACCTTC	CASGFGDTNYGYTF
TRBV10-3	-	TRBD1	16	TRBJ1-1	TGTGCCATCAGTGGCCGGACAGGGGGCTTGGACACTGAAGCTTTCTTT	CAISGRTGGLDTEAFF